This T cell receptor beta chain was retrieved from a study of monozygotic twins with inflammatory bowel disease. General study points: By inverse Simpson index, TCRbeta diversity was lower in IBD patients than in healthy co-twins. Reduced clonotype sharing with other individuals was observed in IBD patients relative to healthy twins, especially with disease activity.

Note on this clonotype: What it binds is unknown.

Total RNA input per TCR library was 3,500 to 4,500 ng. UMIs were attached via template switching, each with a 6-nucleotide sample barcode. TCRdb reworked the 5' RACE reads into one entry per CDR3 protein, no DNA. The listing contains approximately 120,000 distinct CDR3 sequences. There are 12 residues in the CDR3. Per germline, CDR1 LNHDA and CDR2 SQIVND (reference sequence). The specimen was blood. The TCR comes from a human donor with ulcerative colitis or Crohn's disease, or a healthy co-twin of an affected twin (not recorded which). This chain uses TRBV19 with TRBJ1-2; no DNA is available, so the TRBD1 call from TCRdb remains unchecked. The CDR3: CASSIRVRRYTF.